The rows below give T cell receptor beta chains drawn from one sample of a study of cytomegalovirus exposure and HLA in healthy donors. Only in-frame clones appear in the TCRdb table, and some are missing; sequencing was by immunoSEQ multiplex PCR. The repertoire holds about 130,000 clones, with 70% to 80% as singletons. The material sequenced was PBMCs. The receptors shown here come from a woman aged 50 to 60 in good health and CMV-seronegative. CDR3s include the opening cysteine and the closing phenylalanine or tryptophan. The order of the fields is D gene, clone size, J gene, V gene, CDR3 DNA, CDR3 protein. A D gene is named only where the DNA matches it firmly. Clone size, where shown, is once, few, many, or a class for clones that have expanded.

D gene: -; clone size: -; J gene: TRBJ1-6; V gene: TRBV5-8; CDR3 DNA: TGTGCCAGCAGCTTGTCTGATAATTCACCCCTCCACTTT; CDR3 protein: CASSLSDNSPLHF
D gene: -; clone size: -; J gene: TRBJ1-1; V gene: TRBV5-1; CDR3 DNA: TGCGCCAGCAGCTTGGGAGCAGCAGGGACTGAAGCTTTCTTT; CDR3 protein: CASSLGAAGTEAFF
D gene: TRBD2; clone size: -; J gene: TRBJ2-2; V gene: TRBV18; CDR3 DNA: TGTGCCAGCTCACCCCTAGCGGGAGTAAACACCGGGGAGCTGTTTTTT; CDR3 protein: CASSPLAGVNTGELFF
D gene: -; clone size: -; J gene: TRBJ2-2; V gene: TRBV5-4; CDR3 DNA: TGTGCCAGCAGCCCGACCCGGGCCAGGGTATCCGGGGAGCTGTTTTTT; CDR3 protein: CASSPTRARVSGELFF
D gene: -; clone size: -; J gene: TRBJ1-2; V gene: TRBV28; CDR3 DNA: TGTGCCAGCGAGAGTATGAGGTATGGCTACACCTTC; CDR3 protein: CASESMRYGYTF
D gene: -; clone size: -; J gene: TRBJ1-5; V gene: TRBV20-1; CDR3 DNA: TGCAGTGCTAGGGTAGATCAGCCCCAGCATTTT; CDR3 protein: CSARVDQPQHF
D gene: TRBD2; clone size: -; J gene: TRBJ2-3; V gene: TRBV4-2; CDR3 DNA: TGTGCCAGCAGCCAAGACGGCCCTAGCGGGGTTTCTAGCACAGATACGCAGTATTTT; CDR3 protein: CASSQDGPSGVSSTDTQYF
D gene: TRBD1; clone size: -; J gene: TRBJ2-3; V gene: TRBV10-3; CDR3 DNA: TGTGCCATCAGCCACGGACAGGTCGATACGCAGTATTTT; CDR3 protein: CAISHGQVDTQYF
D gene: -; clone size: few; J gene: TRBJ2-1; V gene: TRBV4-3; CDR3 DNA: TGCGCCAGCAGCCAAGATCCACAGGGCTCCTACAATGAGCAGTTCTTC; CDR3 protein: CASSQDPQGSYNEQFF
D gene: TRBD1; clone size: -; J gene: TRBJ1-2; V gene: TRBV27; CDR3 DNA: TGTGCCACCCGTTCATTGGGCAGGGGGCTAAACTATGGCTACACCTTC; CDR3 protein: CATRSLGRGLNYGYTF
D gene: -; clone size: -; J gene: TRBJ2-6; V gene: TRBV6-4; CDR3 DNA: TGTGCCAGCAGTGAATCAGGAACCTCTGGGGCCAACGTCCTGACTTTC; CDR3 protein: CASSESGTSGANVLTF
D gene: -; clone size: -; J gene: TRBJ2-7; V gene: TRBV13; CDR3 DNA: TGTGCCAGCAGCCACCGGACAGTTAGCCTCTACGAGCAGTACTTC; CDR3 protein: CASSHRTVSLYEQYF